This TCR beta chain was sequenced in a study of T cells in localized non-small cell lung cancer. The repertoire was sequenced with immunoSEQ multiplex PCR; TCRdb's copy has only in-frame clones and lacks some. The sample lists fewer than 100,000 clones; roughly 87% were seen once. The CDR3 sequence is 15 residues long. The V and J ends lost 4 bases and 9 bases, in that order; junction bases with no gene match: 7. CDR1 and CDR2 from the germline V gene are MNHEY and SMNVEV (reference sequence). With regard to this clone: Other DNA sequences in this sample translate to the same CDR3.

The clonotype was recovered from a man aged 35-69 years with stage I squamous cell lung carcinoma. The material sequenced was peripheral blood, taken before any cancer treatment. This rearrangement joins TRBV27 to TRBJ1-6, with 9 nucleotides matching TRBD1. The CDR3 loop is CASSSWTGASSPLHF. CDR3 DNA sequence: TGTGCCAGCAGTTCCTGGACAGGGGCTAGTTCACCCCTCCACTTT.